The rows below give T cell receptor beta chains drawn from one sample of a study of cytomegalovirus exposure and HLA in healthy donors. Here immunoSEQ multiplex PCR was the method, and the copy in TCRdb shows in-frame clones only, minus some. Of fewer than 200,000 clones in the sample, roughly 77% are singletons; the top ten hold around 3.4%. The sample comprised PBMCs. The receptors originated from a man aged 25-45 years in good health and CMV-seropositive. Both conserved end residues are part of each CDR3. A D gene is named only where the DNA matches it firmly. Clone size appears in some rows only: once, few, many, or a class for an expanded clone.

D | J | V | size | DNA | CDR3
- | TRBJ1-6 | TRBV9 | once | TGTGCCAGCAGCCTCACGACAGGATCCTATAATTCACCCCTCCACTTT | CASSLTTGSYNSPLHF
- | TRBJ1-5 | TRBV4-3 | once | TGCGCCAGCAGCCTACAGGGTGGTGGCCAGCCCCAGCATTTT | CASSLQGGGQPQHF
- | TRBJ1-1 | TRBV30 | once | TGTGCCTGGAGTGTACAGTTTATGAACACTGAAGCTTTCTTT | CAWSVQFMNTEAFF
- | TRBJ1-5 | TRBV7-2 | - | TGTGCCAGCAGCTTAGTCGGGTATCAGCCCCAGCATTTT | CASSLVGYQPQHF
TRBD2 | TRBJ2-7 | TRBV9 | - | TGTGCCAGCAGCCGAAACCGGGGGGATGGGGACGAGCAGTACTTC | CASSRNRGDGDEQYF
TRBD1 | TRBJ1-2 | TRBV28 | - | TGTGCCAGCAGCCCAGACAGGGTTAGGGTCTTCTATGGCTACACCTTC | CASSPDRVRVFYGYTF
TRBD1 | TRBJ1-2 | TRBV5-1 | - | TGCGCCAGCAGCTTGGGGCAGGGGGCGTCAAGTGGCTACACCTTC | CASSLGQGASSGYTF
TRBD1 | TRBJ1-1 | TRBV29-1 | - | TGCAGCGTAGGACAGGGGGCGAACACTGAAGCTTTCTTT | CSVGQGANTEAFF
TRBD1 | TRBJ2-7 | TRBV27 | - | TGTGCCAGCAGTTTAGGGACAGGGGCTTCCTACGAGCAGTACTTC | CASSLGTGASYEQYF
- | TRBJ1-6 | TRBV2 | - | TGTGCCAGCTACAGGGCCCTCCGATCACCCCTCCACTTT | CASYRALRSPLHF
- | TRBJ1-5 | TRBV28 | - | TGTGCCAGCAGCTCGACAGACCAGCCCCAGCATTTT | CASSSTDQPQHF
TRBD1 | TRBJ2-1 | TRBV7-9 | - | TGTGCCAGCAGCTTGACAGGGGCAAATGAGCAGTTCTTC | CASSLTGANEQFF
- | TRBJ1-1 | TRBV18 | - | TGTGCCAGCTCCCCCGCGGGGAACACTGAAGCTTTCTTT | CASSPAGNTEAFF
- | TRBJ1-3 | TRBV6-1 | - | TGTGCCAGCAGTGAAGTACGGGGGGTCTCTGGAAACACCATATATTTT | CASSEVRGVSGNTIYF
- | TRBJ2-7 | TRBV29-1 | - | TGCAGCGTTGAATCGGTACAGGGACCCTACGAGCAGTACTTC | CSVESVQGPYEQYF
TRBD1 | TRBJ1-2 | TRBV6-6 | - | TGTGCCAGCACCAGACAGGGGGTAAACTATGGCTACACCTTC | CASTRQGVNYGYTF
- | TRBJ2-7 | TRBV6-5 | - | TGTGCCAGCTCTCAGTCGCGGTACGAGCAGTACTTC | CASSQSRYEQYF
- | TRBJ1-6 | TRBV9 | - | TGTGCCAGCAGCGTAGGGGACATCTCACCCCTCCACTTT | CASSVGDISPLHF
- | TRBJ2-7 | TRBV27 | - | TGTGCCAGCAGTTTAAGGGGGTTGGCAGTCTACGAGCAGTACTTC | CASSLRGLAVYEQYF
TRBD1 | TRBJ1-5 | TRBV19 | - | TGTGCCAGTAGTCGACAGGGGGCACAGCCCCAGCATTTT | CASSRQGAQPQHF
TRBD2 | TRBJ2-3 | TRBV14 | - | TGTGCCAGCAGCAGACTAGCGGGGGGCTCAGATACGCAGTATTTT | CASSRLAGGSDTQYF
- | TRBJ1-4 | TRBV4-1 | - | TGCGCCAGCAGCCCCAATGTCAGGGCGGAGTCCGAAAAACTGTTTTTT | CASSPNVRAESEKLFF
TRBD1 | TRBJ2-7 | TRBV19 | many | TGTGCCACCAAAGGACAGGGCGACTCCTACGAGCAGTACTTC | CATKGQGDSYEQYF
- | TRBJ2-7 | TRBV5-6 | - | TGTGCCAGCAGCTTGGTTGCCAGGGGCCCGCTTGAGCAGTACTTC | CASSLVARGPLEQYF
TRBD2 | TRBJ2-1 | TRBV13 | - | TGTGCCAGCAGCAACTACGCGGGGGGGCGAAATGAGCAGTTCTTC | CASSNYAGGRNEQFF
TRBD2 | TRBJ2-5 | TRBV5-1 | - | TGCGCCAGCACTCGCCCTCTAGCGGGGGGTGTAGAGACCCAGTACTTC | CASTRPLAGGVETQYF
- | TRBJ1-1 | TRBV6-5 | few | TGTGCCAGCAGACCCACCGGCGGCACTGAAGCTTTCTTT | CASRPTGGTEAFF
- | TRBJ1-6 | TRBV18 | - | TGTGCCAGCTCAGGGGGGAATTCACCCCTCCACTTT | CASSGGNSPLHF
TRBD2 | TRBJ2-1 | TRBV30 | - | TGTGCCTGGAGACTAGCGGGGGGGCCGTCCTACAATGAGCAGTTCTTC | CAWRLAGGPSYNEQFF
TRBD1 | TRBJ1-1 | TRBV7-9 | - | TGTGCCAGCAGCCAGATCAGACAGGGCACTGAAGCTTTCTTT | CASSQIRQGTEAFF
TRBD1 | TRBJ2-5 | TRBV5-1 | - | TGCGCCAGCAGCTGGGACAGGCCGCAAGAGACCCAGTACTTC | CASSWDRPQETQYF
- | TRBJ1-5 | TRBV15 | once | TGTGCCACCAGCAGAGGTCCAGGTGGGGGCGATCAGCCCCAGCATTTT | CATSRGPGGGDQPQHF
TRBD1 | TRBJ2-1 | TRBV9 | - | TGTGCCAGCAACCGCAACGGACAGGGGGACAATGAGCAGTTCTTC | CASNRNGQGDNEQFF
TRBD2 | TRBJ2-1 | TRBV4-3 | - | TGCGCCAGCAGCCCGAGCGACATCGGCGGGGGGTTTGAGCAGTTCTTC | CASSPSDIGGGFEQFF
- | TRBJ1-1 | TRBV6-1 | - | TGTGCCAGCCTGGATAGAGGGTACACTGAAGCTTTCTTT | CASLDRGYTEAFF
TRBD1 | TRBJ1-1 | TRBV5-1 | few | TGCGCCAGCAGCCAGGACAGGGCGGAAGCTTTCTTT | CASSQDRAEAFF
TRBD1 | TRBJ2-1 | TRBV10-2 | - | TGCGCCAGCAGTCTTACAGGGGATGAGCAGTTCTTC | CASSLTGDEQFF
TRBD2 | TRBJ2-7 | TRBV4-1 | few | TGCGCCAGCAGCCCTGGAGGTAGCGGGGGGGCGGCCTTACTTTACGAGCAGTACTTC | CASSPGGSGGAALLYEQYF
TRBD1 | TRBJ2-1 | TRBV19 | - | TGTGCCAGTAGCATCGGACAGGGGCGCTACAATGAGCAGTTCTTC | CASSIGQGRYNEQFF
- | TRBJ2-7 | TRBV6-1 | - | TGTGCCAGCAAAGACCTGACAGGCTCCTACGAGCAGTACTTC | CASKDLTGSYEQYF
- | TRBJ2-5 | TRBV10-3 | once | TGTGCCATCAGTGATCATTTTTCGGACTCGACAGAGACCCAGTACTTC | CAISDHFSDSTETQYF
- | TRBJ1-1 | TRBV27 | - | TGTGCCAGCACCCGGCCGGGAGGTACTGAAGCTTTCTTT | CASTRPGGTEAFF
- | TRBJ1-5 | TRBV5-1 | - | TGCGCCAGCAGCTTGGGAGGGCAGAATCAGCCCCAGCATTTT | CASSLGGQNQPQHF